Detailed here is one T cell receptor beta chain. As yet, its antigen is unknown. TCRdb re-analysed the reads in MiXCR, keeping a single row per CDR3 protein. Among about 350,000 distinct CDR3 sequences listed, roughly a third were seen once. These data come from a study of T cell repertoires in cytomegalovirus infection. Study background: CMV infection and matching HLA type were both indicated by public TCR beta signatures.

Germline trimming cut 4 bases from V and 7 bases from J; bases unmatched to any gene: 4. Looked up from germline, CDR1 is SGHTA and CDR2 is FQGNSA. The CDR3 is made up of 13 amino acids. The clonotype was recovered from a human donor in good health (CMV status not recorded). Some clones in this sample may be carry-over from other donors' samples. This sequence joins TRBV7-2 and TRBJ2-1; 7 bases align to TRBD2. The source material was cultured PBMCs, sampled from culture after CMV antigen stimulation. The CDR3 DNA follows: TGTGCCAGCAGCTATGGACTAGGTAATGAGCAGTTCTTC. Translation: CASSYGLGNEQFF.